These T cell receptor beta chains were read from a single sample in a study of blood T cell repertoires in COVID-19. The repertoire was sequenced with immunoSEQ multiplex PCR; TCRdb's copy has only in-frame clones and lacks some. The data hold 100,000 to 150,000 clones, with almost 70% observed a single time. Sequenced sample: peripheral blood. Every receptor here comes from a woman in her 70s with acute or convalescent COVID-19. Each CDR3 is given with its conserved first and last residue.

TRBV7-2 15 CASSPGQGAWTEAFF
TRBV29-1 14 CSAIPERRHYEQYF
TRBV6-5 14 CASSYGTGDEKLFF
TRBV7-2 16 CASSPGGASGRRERYF
TRBV6-1 18 CASSGPSGLARGTDTQYF
TRBV10-1 13 CASSEAGNGKLFF
TRBV27 12 CASEKGADGYTF
TRBV27 15 CASSLLPGGYYEQYF
TRBV5-4 13 CASSLVGSLEQYF
TRBV4-1 19 CASSQWTSGRSTGANVLTF
TRBV5-4 14 CASSMRGGGYEQYF
TRBV6-5 15 CASSSAGTGTYGYTF
TRBV23-1 15 CASSHRGLGWDTQYF
TRBV2 14 CASSVRTGSYEQYF
TRBV10-3 14 CAIGSGSSTDTQYF
TRBV2 17 CASSEGGRNPSTDTQYF
TRBV6-5 15 CASRLQGVTQETQYF
TRBV16 13 CASSQLGSSPLHF
TRBV5-1 13 CASSVTGVDGYTF
TRBV11-2 17 CASSLGATSGGSDTQYF